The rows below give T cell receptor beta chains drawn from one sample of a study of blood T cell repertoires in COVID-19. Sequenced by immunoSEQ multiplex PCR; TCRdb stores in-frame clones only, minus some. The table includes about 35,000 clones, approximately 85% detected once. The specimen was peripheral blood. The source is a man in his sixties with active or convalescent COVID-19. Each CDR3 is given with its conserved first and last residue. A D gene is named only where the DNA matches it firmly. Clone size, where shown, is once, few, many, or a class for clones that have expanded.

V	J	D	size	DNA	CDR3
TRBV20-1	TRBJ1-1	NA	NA	TGCAGTGCTAGACCCGGGACACAAGCTTTCTTT	CSARPGTQAFF
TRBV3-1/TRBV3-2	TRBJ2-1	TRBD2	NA	TGTGCCAGCAGCCTTTCTAGCGGGGGGGCCTGGGAGCAGTTCTTC	CASSLSSGGAWEQFF
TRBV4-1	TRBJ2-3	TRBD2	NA	TGCGCCAGCAGCCAAGAGACTAGCGGGGGGGCAACAGATACGCAGTATTTT	CASSQETSGGATDTQYF
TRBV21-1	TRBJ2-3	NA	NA	TGTGCCAGCAGGACGAGGAGGGAAGGATTCGAGCGGGGGGAAACAGATACGCAGTATTTT	CASRTRREGFERGETDTQYF
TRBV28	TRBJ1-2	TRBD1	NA	TGTGCCAGCAGACCCCCACAGGGGTACTATGGCTACACCTTC	CASRPPQGYYGYTF
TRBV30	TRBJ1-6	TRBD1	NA	TGTGCCTGGAGTGTACAGGGGACAGGGAGTAATTCACCCCTCCACTTT	CAWSVQGTGSNSPLHF
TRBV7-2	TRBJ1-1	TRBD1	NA	TGTGCCAGCAGCTTAGCATCGGGACAGGGTAAGGTCGAAGCTTTCTTT	CASSLASGQGKVEAFF
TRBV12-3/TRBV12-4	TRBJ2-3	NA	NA	TGTGCCAGCAGCCCCTCCCATACGCAGTATTTT	CASSPSHTQYF
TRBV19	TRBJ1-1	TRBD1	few	TGTGCCAGTAGTTCACGAAGGACAGGGAACACTGAAGCTTTCTTT	CASSSRRTGNTEAFF
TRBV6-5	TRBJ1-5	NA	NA	TGTGCCAGCAGTTACTCGGGGCTCTCTCAGCCCCAGCATTTT	CASSYSGLSQPQHF
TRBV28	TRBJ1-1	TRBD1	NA	TGTGCCAGCAGTCGAAGGACAGGTTCCACTGAAGCTTTCTTT	CASSRRTGSTEAFF
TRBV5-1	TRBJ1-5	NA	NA	TGCGCCAGCAGCTTGGGACAGCATAGCAATCAGCCCCAGCATTTT	CASSLGQHSNQPQHF
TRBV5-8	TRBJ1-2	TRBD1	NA	TGTGCCAGCAGTTACAAGCAGGGACAGGGGGCAAAAGGCTACACCTTC	CASSYKQGQGAKGYTF
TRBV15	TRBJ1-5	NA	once	TGTGCCACCAGCAGAGACTCAGGCCCGTCAGTAGCCCAGCATTTT	CATSRDSGPSVAQHF
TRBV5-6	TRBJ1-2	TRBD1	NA	TGTGCCAGCAGCTGGACAGGCAACTATGGCTACACCTTC	CASSWTGNYGYTF